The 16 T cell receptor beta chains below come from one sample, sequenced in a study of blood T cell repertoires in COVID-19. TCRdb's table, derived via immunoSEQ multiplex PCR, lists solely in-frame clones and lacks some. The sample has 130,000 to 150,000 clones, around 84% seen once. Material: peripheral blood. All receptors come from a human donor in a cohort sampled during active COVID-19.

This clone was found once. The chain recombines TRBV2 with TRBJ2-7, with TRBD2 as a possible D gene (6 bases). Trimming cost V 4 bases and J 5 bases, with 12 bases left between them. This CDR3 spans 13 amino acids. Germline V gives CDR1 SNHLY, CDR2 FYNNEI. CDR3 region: CASSVWEENEQYF. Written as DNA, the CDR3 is TGTGCCAGCAGTGTCTGGGAGGAGAACGAGCAGTACTTC.

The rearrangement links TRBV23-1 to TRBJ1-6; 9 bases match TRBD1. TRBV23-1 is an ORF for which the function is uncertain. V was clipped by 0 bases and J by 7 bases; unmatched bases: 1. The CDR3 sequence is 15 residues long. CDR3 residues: CASSQSGTGNSPLHF. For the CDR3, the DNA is TGCGCCAGCAGTCAATCGGGGACAGGGAATTCACCCCTCCACTTT.

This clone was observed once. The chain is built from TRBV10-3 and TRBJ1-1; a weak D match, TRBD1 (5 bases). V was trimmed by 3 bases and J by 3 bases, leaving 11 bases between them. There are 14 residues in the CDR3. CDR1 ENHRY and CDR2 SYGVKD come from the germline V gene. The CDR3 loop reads CAISERGSHTEAFF. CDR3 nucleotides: TGTGCCATCAGTGAACGGGGGAGTCACACTGAAGCTTTCTTT.

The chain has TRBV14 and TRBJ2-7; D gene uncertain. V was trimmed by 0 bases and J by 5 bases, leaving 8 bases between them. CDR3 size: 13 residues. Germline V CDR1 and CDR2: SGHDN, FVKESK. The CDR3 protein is CASSQDPRDEQYF. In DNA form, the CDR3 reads TGTGCCAGCAGCCAAGATCCCCGGGACGAGCAGTACTTC.

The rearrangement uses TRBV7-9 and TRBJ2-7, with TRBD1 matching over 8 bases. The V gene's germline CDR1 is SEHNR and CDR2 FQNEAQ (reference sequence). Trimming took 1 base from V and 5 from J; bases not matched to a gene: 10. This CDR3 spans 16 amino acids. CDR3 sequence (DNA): TGTGCCAGCAGCTTAGGTGCCAGGGGGCGTTCCAACGAGCAGTACTTC. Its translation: CASSLGARGRSNEQYF. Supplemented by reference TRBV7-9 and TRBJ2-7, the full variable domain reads DTGVSQNPRHKITKRGQNVTFRCDPISEHNRLYWYRQTLGQGPEFLTYFQNEAQLEKSRLLSDRFSAERPKGSFSTLEIQRTEQGDSAMYLCASSLGARGRSNEQYFGPGTRLTVT.

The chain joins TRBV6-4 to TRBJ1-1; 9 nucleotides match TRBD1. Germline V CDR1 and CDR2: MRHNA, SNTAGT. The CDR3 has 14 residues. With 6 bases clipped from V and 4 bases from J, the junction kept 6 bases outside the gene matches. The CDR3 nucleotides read TGTGCCAGCAGGGTACAGGGGGCGAGCACTGAAGCTTTCTTT. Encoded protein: CASRVQGASTEAFF.

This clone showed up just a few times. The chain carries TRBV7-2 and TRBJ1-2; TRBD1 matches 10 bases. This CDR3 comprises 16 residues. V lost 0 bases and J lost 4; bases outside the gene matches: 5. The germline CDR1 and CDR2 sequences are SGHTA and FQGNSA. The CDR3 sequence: CASSLAHGTGVYGYTF. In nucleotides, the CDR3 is TGTGCCAGCAGCTTAGCGCATGGGACAGGGGTCTATGGCTACACCTTC.

The CDR3 loop is CASSYSGLSNQPQHF. DNA for the CDR3: TGTGCCAGCAGTTACTCGGGACTCAGCAATCAGCCCCAGCATTTT. The rearrangement uses TRBV6-5 and TRBJ1-5, with a tentative D call TRBD1 (5 bases). Germline V gene sequence: CDR1 MNHEY, CDR2 SVGAGI. This CDR3 is built from 15 residues. V shed 0 bases and J shed 1 base, with 7 bases lying between them.

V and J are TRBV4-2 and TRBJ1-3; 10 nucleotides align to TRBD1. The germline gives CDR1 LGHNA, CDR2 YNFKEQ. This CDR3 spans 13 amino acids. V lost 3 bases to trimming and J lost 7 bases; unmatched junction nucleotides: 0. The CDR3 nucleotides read TGTGCCAGCAGCCAGGACAGGGGGAACACCATATATTTT. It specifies CASSQDRGNTIYF.

The CDR3 region is CASTGQGAREKLFF. In nucleotides, the CDR3 is TGCGCCAGCACGGGACAGGGGGCGCGGGAAAAACTGTTTTTT. This sequence joins TRBV5-1 and TRBJ1-4, with 12 positions matching TRBD1. The germline CDR1 and CDR2 sequences are SGHRS and YFSETQ. The CDR3 loop spans 14 amino acids. V gave up 6 bases and J gave up 8 bases; unmatched junction bases: 5.

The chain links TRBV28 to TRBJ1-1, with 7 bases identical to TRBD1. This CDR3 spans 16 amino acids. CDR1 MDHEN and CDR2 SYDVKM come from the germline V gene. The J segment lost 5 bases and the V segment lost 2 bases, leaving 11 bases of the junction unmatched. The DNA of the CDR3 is TGTGCCAGCAGTTTAGAGGTCCGGGCCAGGGGGACTGAAGCTTTCTTT. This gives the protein CASSLEVRARGTEAFF.

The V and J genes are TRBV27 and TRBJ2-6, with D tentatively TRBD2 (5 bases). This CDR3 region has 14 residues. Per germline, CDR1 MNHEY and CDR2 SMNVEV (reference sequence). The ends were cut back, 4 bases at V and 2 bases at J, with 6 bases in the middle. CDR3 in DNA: TGTGCCAGCAGTTCCGGGGCTGGGGCCAACGTCCTGACTTTC. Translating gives CASSSGAGANVLTF.

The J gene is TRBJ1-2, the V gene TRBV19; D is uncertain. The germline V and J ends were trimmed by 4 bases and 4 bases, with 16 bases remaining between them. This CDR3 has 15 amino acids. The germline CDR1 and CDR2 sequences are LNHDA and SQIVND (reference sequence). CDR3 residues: CASSTNVPVGYGYTF. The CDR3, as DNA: TGTGCCAGTAGTACCAACGTTCCAGTTGGCTATGGCTACACCTTC.

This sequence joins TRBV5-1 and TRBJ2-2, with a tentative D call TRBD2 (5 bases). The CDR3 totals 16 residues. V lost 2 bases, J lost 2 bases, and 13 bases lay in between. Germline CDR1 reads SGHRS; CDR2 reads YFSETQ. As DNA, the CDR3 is TGCGCCAGCAGCTTCCCGGACTTTTCTAACACCGGGGAGCTGTTTTTT. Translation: CASSFPDFSNTGELFF.

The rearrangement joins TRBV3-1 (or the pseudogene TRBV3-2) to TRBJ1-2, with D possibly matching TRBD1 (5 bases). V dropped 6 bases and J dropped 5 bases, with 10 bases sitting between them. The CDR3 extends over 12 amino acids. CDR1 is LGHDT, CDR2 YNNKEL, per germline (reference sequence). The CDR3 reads CASRRGSYGYTF. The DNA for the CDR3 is TGTGCCAGCAGAAGGGGCTCTTATGGCTACACCTTC.

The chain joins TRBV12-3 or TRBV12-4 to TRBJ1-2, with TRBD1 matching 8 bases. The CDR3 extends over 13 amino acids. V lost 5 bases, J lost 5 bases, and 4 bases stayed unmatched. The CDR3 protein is CASSARTGYGYTF. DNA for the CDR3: TGTGCCAGCAGTGCCCGGACAGGGTATGGCTACACCTTC.